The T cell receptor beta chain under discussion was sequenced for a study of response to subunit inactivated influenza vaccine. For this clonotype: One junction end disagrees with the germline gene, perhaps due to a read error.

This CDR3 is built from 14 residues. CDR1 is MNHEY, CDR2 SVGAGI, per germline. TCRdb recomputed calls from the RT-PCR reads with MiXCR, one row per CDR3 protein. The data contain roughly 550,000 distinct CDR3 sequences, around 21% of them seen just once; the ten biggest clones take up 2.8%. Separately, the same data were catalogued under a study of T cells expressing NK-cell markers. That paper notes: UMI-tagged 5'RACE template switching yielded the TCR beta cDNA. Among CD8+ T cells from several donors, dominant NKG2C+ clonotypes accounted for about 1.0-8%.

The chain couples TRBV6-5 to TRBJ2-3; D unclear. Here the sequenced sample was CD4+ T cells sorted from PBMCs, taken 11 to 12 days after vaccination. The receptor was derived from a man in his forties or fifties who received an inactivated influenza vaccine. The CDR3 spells CASSYSISTDTQCF. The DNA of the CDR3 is TGTGCCAGCAGTTACTCGATTTCCACAGATACGCAGTGTTTT.